The 27 T cell receptor beta chains below come from one sample, sequenced in a study of control samples from healthy donors and cancer patients (TCRdb year 2020). The library was built by means of the immunoSEQ multiplex PCR assay. TCRdb's version of the immuneACCESS table is confined to in-frame rearrangements and falls short of the full clone set. An unresolved V gene accounts for under half of the shortfall where checked; the remainder is of unknown origin. This sample gives some 96,000 clones in total; roughly 93% of them show up just once. 8% of the sample rests with the top ten. Sequenced: blood. Receptor source: a man between 18 and 29 years old in good health.

The V gene is TRBV2, the J gene TRBJ1-5; D is uncertain. V was shortened by 7 bases and J by 2 bases, with 12 bases between the two germline ends. The CDR3 length is 14 residues. In germline, CDR1 is SNHLY, CDR2 FYNNEI. CDR3 in amino acids: CASKSVGGNQPQHF. CDR3 nucleotides: TGTGCCAGCAAGTCCGTTGGGGGCAATCAGCCCCAGCATTTT.

The J gene is TRBJ2-1, the V gene TRBV5-1, with 13 positions matching TRBD2. The CDR3 totals 16 residues. V trimming: 3 bases; J trimming: 4 bases; junction bases outside the gene matches: 4. The germline CDR1 and CDR2 sequences are SGHRS and YFSETQ. The CDR3 DNA reads TGCGCCAGCAGCTGGGGGACTAGCGGGGTTTACAATGAGCAGTTCTTC. The encoded protein is CASSWGTSGVYNEQFF.

This clone was detected only once. The V gene is TRBV7-6, the J gene TRBJ2-1, with D tentatively TRBD2 (7 bases). The CDR3 is made up of 16 amino acids. Germline CDR1 reads SGHVS; CDR2 reads FNYEAQ. Trimming pared 1 base from V and 0 bases from J, leaving 10 bases between. The chain's CDR3 is CASSLGGGGSYNEQFF. CDR3 sequence (DNA): TGTGCCAGCAGCTTAGGAGGGGGGGGCTCCTACAATGAGCAGTTCTTC.

There are many counts of this clone. The chain has TRBV7-6 and TRBJ1-4; 11 nucleotides line up with TRBD1. The CDR3 is made up of 16 amino acids. V gave up 5 bases and J gave up 7 bases; unmatched junction bases: 9. Looked up from germline, CDR1 is SGHVS and CDR2 is FNYEAQ. CDR3 nucleotide sequence: TGTGCCAGCAGCCCACGGACAGGGGGCTTCAGTGAAAAACTGTTTTTT. This translates into CASSPRTGGFSEKLFF.

V usage is TRBV10-1 and J usage is TRBJ2-1, with 8 bases aligning to TRBD2. Germline V lookup: CDR1 WNHNN, CDR2 SYGVQD (reference sequence). V lost 5 bases to trimming and J lost 4 bases; unmatched junction nucleotides: 4. The CDR3 contains 14 residues. The CDR3 reads CASSPGLGYNEQFF. The CDR3 region has the DNA TGCGCCAGCAGTCCGGGACTAGGGTACAATGAGCAGTTCTTC.

In this sample, this clone turned up once. This rearrangement joins TRBV7-8 to TRBJ1-5; D remains unclear. The germline gives CDR1 SGHVS, CDR2 FQNEAQ. V was trimmed by 1 base and J by 1 base, leaving 8 bases between them. The CDR3 is 15 amino acids. The CDR3 loop reads CASSLVGSSNQPQHF. The CDR3 nucleotides are TGTGCCAGCAGCTTAGTTGGCAGCAGCAATCAGCCCCAGCATTTT.

The V call is TRBV6-5, the J call TRBJ1-2; D ambiguous. Germline-derived CDR1 and CDR2 are MNHEY and SVGAGI. This CDR3 contains 14 residues. The V gene lost 6 bases and the J gene lost 8 bases, with 19 bases spanning the gap. DNA for the CDR3: TGTGCCAGCAGCAAAGAGTGGGAGTGGGCAGGCTACACCTTC. It translates to CASSKEWEWAGYTF.

The chain is built from TRBV6-5 and TRBJ2-7, with D uncertain. Per germline, CDR1 MNHEY and CDR2 SVGAGI. The V and J ends lost 5 bases and 3 bases respectively, with 17 bases between them. This CDR3 is built from 15 residues. The CDR3 bases are TGTGCCAGCAGTCAGATCAGCCCCCTAGGCTACGAGCAGTACTTC. Its protein product is CASSQISPLGYEQYF.

The J gene is TRBJ2-2, the V gene TRBV6-5; TRBD1 agrees at 7 bases. After removal of 6 bases from V and 3 bases from J, the junction contained 4 bases not matched to a gene. The CDR3 runs to 14 residues. Germline V gives CDR1 MNHEY, CDR2 SVGAGI. The DNA of the CDR3 is TGTGCCAGCAGGCCAGGGGGAGACACCGGGGAGCTGTTTTTT. Its protein product is CASRPGGDTGELFF.

The CDR3 bases are TGTGCCAGCACCCTAGGGGGGCACATAGATACGCAGTATTTT. The encoded protein is CASTLGGHIDTQYF. V usage is TRBV7-2 and J usage is TRBJ2-3; D tentatively reads TRBD1 or TRBD2 (6 bases each). Germline lookup yields CDR1 SGHTA and CDR2 FQGNSA. This CDR3 has 14 residues. V was cut by 7 bases and J by 5 bases, with 16 bases left in between.

The chain couples TRBV11-3 to TRBJ2-1, with 8 bases fitting TRBD1. The CDR3 runs 12 residues. CDR1 SGHNT and CDR2 YENEEA come from the germline V gene. V shed 4 bases, J shed 10 bases, and the junction held 3 bases outside the gene matches. In DNA form, the CDR3 reads TGTGCCAGCAGCTCCCAGGGGGCAGAGCAGTTCTTC. This codes for CASSSQGAEQFF.

The genes are TRBV9 and TRBJ2-3; D gene unclear. The V end lost 0 bases, the J end lost 0 bases, and 8 bases lay between the germline ends. Germline lookup yields CDR1 SGDLS and CDR2 YYNGEE. CDR3 length: 15 amino acids. The CDR3: CASSVAGSSTDTQYF. The CDR3 DNA reads as TGTGCCAGCAGCGTAGCGGGTTCTAGCACAGATACGCAGTATTTT.

The CDR3 DNA reads as TGTGCCAGCAGGAGTTTAGAGGAGGGCTACACCTTC. It translates to CASRSLEEGYTF. The V and J genes are TRBV12-3 or TRBV12-4 and TRBJ1-2; D remains ambiguous. The CDR3 length is 12 residues. Between the trimmed V and J ends, which lost 6 bases and 8 bases, there was a span of 13 bases.

Only one count was recorded for this clone. This sequence joins TRBV19 and TRBJ1-3; 7 bases align to TRBD1. The CDR3 runs 14 residues. V was pared by 7 bases and J by 2 bases, with 5 bases of the junction left unmatched. CDR1 and CDR2 from the germline V gene are LNHDA and SQIVND (reference sequence). CDR3 DNA sequence: TGTGCCAGTACAACAGGGGCTGCTGGAAACACCATATATTTT. Its translation: CASTTGAAGNTIYF.

The V gene is TRBV10-2, the J gene TRBJ1-5, with D perhaps TRBD1 (5 bases). V was cut by 6 bases and J by 2 bases, with 14 bases left in between. CDR3 size: 15 residues. Germline V gives CDR1 WSHSY, CDR2 SAAADI. CDR3 DNA sequence: TGCGCCAGCAGAGAACAAGGGGAGGGCAATCAGCCCCAGCATTTT. Its translation is CASREQGEGNQPQHF.

V usage is TRBV7-2 and J usage is TRBJ2-2; TRBD1 matches at 10 bases. The V and J ends lost 4 bases and 3 bases, in that order; junction bases with no gene match: 2. CDR1 SGHTA and CDR2 FQGNSA come from the germline V gene. The CDR3 runs to 15 residues. The CDR3 protein is CASSSTGGHTGELFF. The CDR3 DNA is TGTGCCAGCAGCTCGACAGGGGGCCACACCGGGGAGCTGTTTTTT.

DNA for the CDR3: TGTGCCAGCAGTTACTCTAGGCGACAGGGGAACTATGGCTACACCTTC. As protein: CASSYSRRQGNYGYTF. The chain is built from TRBV6-5 and TRBJ1-2; 8 bases match TRBD1. Germline V lookup: CDR1 MNHEY, CDR2 SVGAGI. J was trimmed by 2 bases and V by 0 bases; bases with no gene match: 5. This CDR3 is 16 amino acids long.

The genes are TRBV29-1 and TRBJ1-1; D is ambiguous. Germline V gene data show CDR1 as SQVTM and CDR2 as ANQGSEA. Between the trimmed V and J ends, which lost 4 bases and 1 base, there was a span of 19 bases. The CDR3 length is 16 residues. CDR3 nucleotide sequence: TGCAGCGTTGGCACCCCTCGCCAGGCCACGAACACTGAAGCTTTCTTT. Translated, it gives CSVGTPRQATNTEAFF.

The V and J genes are TRBV15 and TRBJ2-3, with 9 bases aligning to TRBD1. The CDR3 has 16 residues. The germline V gene has CDR1 LNHNV and CDR2 YYDKDF (reference sequence). Trimming at V came to 1 base and at J to 1 base, leaving 3 bases not matched to a gene. The CDR3: CATSRGRDRGTDTQYF. The CDR3 region has the DNA TGTGCCACCAGCAGAGGACGGGACAGGGGCACAGATACGCAGTATTTT. Full variable domain (outside the CDR3, taken from reference TRBV15 and TRBJ2-3): DAMVIQNPRYQVTQFGKPVTLSCSQTLNHNVMYWYQQKSSQAPKLLFHYYDKDFNNEADTPDNFQSRRPNTSFCFLDIRSPGLGDTAMYLCATSRGRDRGTDTQYFGPGTRLTVL.

The chain uses TRBV7-9 and TRBJ1-6; the D is unclear. The CDR3 extends over 12 amino acids. CDR1 and CDR2 from the germline V gene are SEHNR and FQNEAQ (reference sequence). Trimming stripped 1 base from V and 9 bases from J, with 4 bases between. CDR3 sequence: CASSLEGSPLHF. CDR3 coding DNA: TGTGCCAGCAGCTTAGAAGGTTCACCCCTCCACTTT.

Here the CDR3 DNA reads TGTGCCAGCAGCTTAGGGTTCCAACAGAGACAACAAGAGACCCAGTACTTC. Its protein product is CASSLGFQQRQQETQYF. V gene TRBV7-9 combines with J gene TRBJ2-5; no reliable D call. The V end lost 1 base, the J end lost 2 bases, and 17 bases lay between the germline ends. The CDR3 contains 17 residues. Germline assignment: CDR1 SEHNR and CDR2 FQNEAQ (reference sequence).

Points on this clone: Germline and junction disagree at one end, which may indicate a read error. The chain links TRBV2 to TRBJ1-1, with unresolved D. The CDR3 spans 10 residues. Germline V gene lookup returns CDR1 SNHLY and CDR2 FYNNEI. DNA of the CDR3: TGTGCCAGCAGTGATCGGGTCAGCCTTTTT. It specifies CASSDRVSLF.

The rearrangement joins TRBV9 to TRBJ1-4; D ambiguous. There are 14 residues in the CDR3. With 0 bases removed from V and 10 bases from J, the gap between germline ends came to 13 bases. Germline CDR1 is SGDLS and CDR2 is YYNGEE. CDR3 residues: CASSVDFRGAKLFF. CDR3 in DNA: TGTGCCAGCAGCGTAGATTTTAGAGGCGCAAAACTGTTTTTT.

The J gene is TRBJ1-4, the V gene TRBV19; D gene uncertain. The CDR3 has 16 residues. Germline CDR1 is LNHDA and CDR2 is SQIVND (reference sequence). Trimming shortened V by 0 bases and J by 5 bases, and 13 bases separated the two germline ends. The CDR3 nucleotides read TGTGCCAGTAGTATAGATCAAAGGATTAAAAATGAAAAACTGTTTTTT. As protein: CASSIDQRIKNEKLFF.

The chain joins TRBV6-2 or TRBV6-3 to TRBJ1-2, with D perhaps matching TRBD1 (5 bases). The CDR3 is 13 residues long. V dropped 2 bases and J dropped 2 bases, with 6 bases sitting between them. CDR1 and CDR2 (germline): MNHEY, SVGEGT. CDR3 coding DNA: TGTGCCAGCAGTTACCGGGACAACTATGGCTACACCTTC. Translating it yields CASSYRDNYGYTF.

The rearrangement uses TRBV25-1 and TRBJ2-5; D is unresolved. The CDR3 spans 14 residues. The germline gives CDR1 MGHDK, CDR2 SYGVNS. V lost 3 bases, J lost 2 bases, and 10 bases lay in between. The CDR3 bases are TGTGCCAGCAGTGATCATGGCAGGCAAGAGACCCAGTACTTC. Translated: CASSDHGRQETQYF.

In regard to this clone: Mismatch with germline at one junction end may stem from a read error. CDR3 sequence: CPRAAGYGYTF. The CDR3, as DNA: TGTCCCAGGGCTGCGGGCTATGGCTACACCTTC. The gene calls are TRBV25-1 and TRBJ1-2, with D perhaps matching TRBD1 (5 bases). From germline, CDR1 is MGHDK and CDR2 SYGVNS. CDR3 length equals 11 residues.